These 7 T cell receptor beta chains share one sample of origin, sequenced in a study of patients and donors after allogeneic stem cell transplantation. A single record per CDR3 protein comes from TCRdb applying MiXCR to the RT-PCR reads. The repertoire holds about 230,000 distinct CDR3 sequences, with roughly an eighth as singletons. The sample taken for sequencing was blood, either unsorted or a sorted T cell fraction (not recorded which). All receptors derive from a human donor who was either an allogeneic HSCT recipient or a stem cell or donor lymphocyte infusion donor (not recorded which). It is not recorded whose cells these are; they may come from a transplant donor.

This clonotype appeared once. The chain carries TRBV3-1 and TRBJ1-2; D gene uncertain. The CDR3 extends over 17 amino acids. Trimming left V 4 bases short and J 5 bases short, with 23 bases between. Germline V gene lookup returns CDR1 LGHDT and CDR2 YNNKEL (reference sequence). This CDR3 reads CASSPSSPQGPRYGYTF. CDR3 bases: TGTGCCAGCAGCCCCTCCTCCCCCCAAGGGCCGAGATATGGCTACACCTTC.

This clonotype came up many times. V usage is TRBV20-1 and J usage is TRBJ1-5; D call uncertain. The germline V and J ends were trimmed by 6 bases and 2 bases, with 14 bases remaining between them. Germline CDR1 is DFQATT and CDR2 is SNEGSKA (reference sequence). The CDR3 is 14 residues long. The CDR3 DNA reads TGCAGTGCCACATATAACCAGGGCAATCAGCCCCAGCATTTT. Its translation is CSATYNQGNQPQHF.

At least ten counts were recorded for this clonotype. The chain combines TRBV20-1 with TRBJ1-5; perhaps TRBD1 as D (6 bases). The germline V gene has CDR1 DFQATT and CDR2 SNEGSKA (reference sequence). V dropped 6 bases and J dropped 4 bases, with 16 bases sitting between them. The CDR3 is 14 amino acids. DNA for the CDR3: TGCAGTGCCCTTCCGGGGGCGCAGAATCAGCCCCAGCATTTT. The encoded protein is CSALPGAQNQPQHF.

This clonotype was seen at least ten times. The CDR3 sequence is CASSRRTDRADTQYF. The CDR3 DNA reads TGTGCCAGCAGCCGGAGGACAGATAGGGCAGATACGCAGTATTTT. The J gene is TRBJ2-3, the V gene TRBV11-3; the D gene is possibly TRBD1 (6 bases). CDR1 and CDR2 from the germline V gene are SGHNT and YENEEA. V lost 5 bases and J lost 4, with 16 bases in between. This CDR3 region has 15 residues.

This clonotype was counted between two and nine times. This chain links TRBV19 with TRBJ1-1; D is undetermined. The CDR3 is 13 residues long. Trimming pared 7 bases from V and 4 bases from J, leaving 13 bases between. Germline CDR1 is LNHDA and CDR2 is SQIVND (reference sequence). The CDR3 loop is CASISRGSTEAFF. CDR3 nucleotide sequence: TGTGCCAGTATCTCTCGGGGTTCCACTGAAGCTTTCTTT.

This clonotype was detected many times. The genes are TRBV4-2 and TRBJ1-1, with D tentatively TRBD1 (6 bases). The ends were cut back, 3 bases at V and 2 bases at J, with 13 bases in the middle. The CDR3 loop spans 15 amino acids. CDR1 and CDR2 (germline): LGHNA, YNFKEQ. This CDR3 is CASSQGRGVNTEAFF. The DNA for the CDR3 is TGTGCCAGCAGCCAGGGGAGGGGGGTTAACACTGAAGCTTTCTTT.

The V and J genes are TRBV20-1 and TRBJ2-5; a possible D gene is TRBD1 (5 bases). V gave up 5 bases and J gave up 4 bases, with 8 bases separating them. There are 11 residues in the CDR3. Germline V gene sequence: CDR1 DFQATT, CDR2 SNEGSKA (reference sequence). CDR3 region: CSAWQGETQYF. CDR3 DNA: TGCAGTGCTTGGCAGGGAGAGACCCAGTACTTC.